Listed below are T cell receptor beta chains from one sample, sequenced in a study of cytomegalovirus exposure and HLA in healthy donors. Only in-frame clones appear in the TCRdb table, and some are missing; sequencing was by immunoSEQ multiplex PCR. The sample lists about 73,000 clones, approximately 96% occurring once. The sequenced sample was PBMCs. The receptor source for this set is a man between 18 and 35 years old in good health and CMV-seronegative. The CDR3 runs from the conserved cysteine through the conserved F or W. The order of the fields is V gene, D gene, J gene, clone size, CDR3 DNA, CDR3 protein. A D gene is named only where the DNA matches it firmly. Some rows mark clone size as missing; the rest say once, few, many or name a class of expanded clone.

TRBV6-6	.	TRBJ1-2	.	TGTGCCAGCAGTTACAGGGTGTCTCAGGGCTATGGCTACACCTTC	CASSYRVSQGYGYTF
TRBV29-1	.	TRBJ2-7	.	TGCAGCGTTCGACAGGAGAGTTTCCTATACGAGCAGTACTTC	CSVRQESFLYEQYF
TRBV5-6	.	TRBJ2-3	.	TGTGCCAGCAGCCAGGGTTATCGCACAGATACGCAGTATTTT	CASSQGYRTDTQYF
TRBV9	.	TRBJ2-3	.	TGTGCCAGCAGCAACCCCCAGGGTGTCGAGGGCACAGATACGCAGTATTTT	CASSNPQGVEGTDTQYF
TRBV19	TRBD2	TRBJ2-1	.	TGTGCCACCCGCGGGGGTTCCTACAATGAGCAGTTCTTC	CATRGGSYNEQFF
TRBV23-1	.	TRBJ1-2	.	TGCGCCAGCAGTCTACCTACATCACAGGGTGGCTATGGCTACACCTTC	CASSLPTSQGGYGYTF
TRBV5-4	TRBD2	TRBJ2-2	.	TGTGCCAGCAGCTTGGGTAGCGGGGGGGCTGCCGGGGAGCTGTTTTTT	CASSLGSGGAAGELFF
TRBV6-6	.	TRBJ1-3	.	TGTGCCAGCAGTTACAATCAGGGGATATCTGGAAACACCATATATTTT	CASSYNQGISGNTIYF
TRBV7-9	TRBD1	TRBJ1-5	.	TGTGCCAGCAGCTCGACAATCGGGACAGGGCAGCCCCAGCATTTT	CASSSTIGTGQPQHF
TRBV7-9	TRBD1	TRBJ1-5	.	TGTGCCAGCAGTCCAGGGGGCAAGGATCAGCCCCAGCATTTT	CASSPGGKDQPQHF
TRBV6-1	.	TRBJ2-6	.	TGTGCCAGCAGTGAGAACTCTCCTCATTCTGGGGCCAACGTCCTGACTTTC	CASSENSPHSGANVLTF
TRBV6-5	TRBD1	TRBJ2-7	.	TGTGCCAGCAGCGATGGGGACAGACCCTCCTACGAGCAGTACTTC	CASSDGDRPSYEQYF
TRBV27	.	TRBJ1-4	.	TGTGCCAGCAGTCTTAACAGGGTCCCGACTAATGAAAAACTGTTTTTT	CASSLNRVPTNEKLFF
TRBV13	TRBD2	TRBJ2-5	once	TGTGCCAGCAGCCCTAGCGGGGGGTCTCAAGAGACCCAGTACTTC	CASSPSGGSQETQYF
TRBV9	.	TRBJ1-3	.	TGTGCCAGCAGCGACAGTAATCCCGCCTCTGGAAACACCATATATTTT	CASSDSNPASGNTIYF
TRBV9	.	TRBJ1-2	.	TGTGCCAGCAGCGTAGAGGCAGGGAACTATGGCTACACCTTC	CASSVEAGNYGYTF
TRBV7-6	TRBD1	TRBJ2-1	.	TGTGCCAGCAGCCTTCACCCAGGGACAGGGAGGGGGAATGAGCAGTTCTTC	CASSLHPGTGRGNEQFF
TRBV7-8	.	TRBJ1-1	once	TGTGCCAGCAGCCGAGAGGCCGGTCGGGGCACTGAAGCTTTCTTT	CASSREAGRGTEAFF
TRBV18	.	TRBJ2-7	once	TGTGCCAGCTCACCCGACCTGGGCGGGGCAGCTCAACATTATTCCTACGAGCAGTACTTC	CASSPDLGGAAQHYSYEQYF
TRBV7-9	.	TRBJ1-1	.	TGTGCCAGCAGCTTTGTCAAAGAGGGGAACACTGAAGCTTTCTTT	CASSFVKEGNTEAFF
TRBV2	.	TRBJ1-1	.	TGTGCCAGCGAGGAGAACACTGAAGCTTTCTTT	CASEENTEAFF
TRBV11-3	TRBD2	TRBJ2-7	.	TGTGCCAGCAGCCCCCGGGAGGCTCCATACGAGCAGTACTTC	CASSPREAPYEQYF
TRBV13	.	TRBJ2-4	.	TGTGCCAGCAGCTTCCTCCCCCAGGAAAACATTCAGTACTTC	CASSFLPQENIQYF
TRBV30	TRBD1	TRBJ1-4	.	TGTGCATATAACAGGGGTGGATCTGAAAAACTGTTTTTT	CAYNRGGSEKLFF
TRBV30	TRBD1	TRBJ1-2	.	TGTGCCTGGAGTTTACAGGGGCAAGGCATATATGGCTACACCTTC	CAWSLQGQGIYGYTF
TRBV29-1	.	TRBJ1-2	.	TGCAGCGTTGCTACAGAGAACTATGGCTACACCTTC	CSVATENYGYTF
TRBV10-2	.	TRBJ1-5	.	TGCGCCAGCAGTGAGTCGTTCGAGAGGCCCCAGCATTTT	CASSESFERPQHF
TRBV23-1	TRBD1	TRBJ1-2	.	TGCGCCAGCAGTCAACAGGGGGCTCACTATGGCTACACCTTC	CASSQQGAHYGYTF
TRBV28	.	TRBJ2-5	once	TGTGCCAGCAGTTCGCCTAACGGGGGGCCAGGGGAGACCCAGTACTTC	CASSSPNGGPGETQYF
TRBV6-5	.	TRBJ1-5	.	TGTGCCAGCACCCCACTATTCGCGACTCAGCCCCAGCATTTT	CASTPLFATQPQHF
TRBV6-6	TRBD1	TRBJ2-7	.	TGTGCCAGCAGTTCCGGGACAGACTACGAGCAGTACTTC	CASSSGTDYEQYF
TRBV7-9	TRBD1	TRBJ1-1	.	TGTGCCAGCAGCATGACAGGGGGCACTGAAGCTTTCTTT	CASSMTGGTEAFF
TRBV11-1	.	TRBJ2-5	once	TGTGCCAGCAGCCCCGGGAGAGGGATTGAGCTAGCGGAGACCCAGTACTTC	CASSPGRGIELAETQYF
TRBV14	.	TRBJ2-5	.	TGTGCCAGCAGCCGCCAACCCGGGACAAGGTACCAAGAGACCCAGTACTTC	CASSRQPGTRYQETQYF
TRBV18	.	TRBJ1-1	.	TGTGCCAGCTCACTCTTAGATGAAGCTTTCTTT	CASSLLDEAFF
TRBV5-5	.	TRBJ1-4	.	TGTGCCAGCAGCCCTACAAAAGACCGAGGACAGACGATTAATGAAAAACTGTTTTTT	CASSPTKDRGQTINEKLFF
TRBV29-1	TRBD1	TRBJ1-1	.	TGCAGCGTCCAAGGACAGGGATGGATGAACACTGAAGCTTTCTTT	CSVQGQGWMNTEAFF
TRBV4-3	TRBD2	TRBJ2-3	.	TGCGCCAGCAGCCGTAGTGGCGGGGGGTCCCTCACAGATACGCAGTATTTT	CASSRSGGGSLTDTQYF
TRBV18	.	TRBJ2-7	.	TGTGCCAGCTCACCACCGAACTCCGTCTACGAGCAGTACTTC	CASSPPNSVYEQYF
TRBV18	.	TRBJ1-4	.	TGTGCCAGCTCAAGCGTGGCAACTAATGAAAAACTGTTTTTT	CASSSVATNEKLFF